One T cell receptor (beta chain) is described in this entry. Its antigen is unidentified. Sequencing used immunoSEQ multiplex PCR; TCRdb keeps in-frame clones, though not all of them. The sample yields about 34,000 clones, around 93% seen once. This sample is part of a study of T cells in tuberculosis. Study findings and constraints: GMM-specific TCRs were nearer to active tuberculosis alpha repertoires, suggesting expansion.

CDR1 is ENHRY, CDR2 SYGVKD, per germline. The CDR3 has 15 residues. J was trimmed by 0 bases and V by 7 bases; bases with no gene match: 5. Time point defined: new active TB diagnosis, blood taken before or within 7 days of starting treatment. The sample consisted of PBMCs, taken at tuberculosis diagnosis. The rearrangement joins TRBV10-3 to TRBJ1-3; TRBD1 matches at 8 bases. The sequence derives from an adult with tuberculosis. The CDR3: CAITTDRGSGNTIYF. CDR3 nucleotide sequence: TGTGCCATCACCACCGACAGGGGCTCTGGAAACACCATATATTTT.